This passage covers 23 T cell receptor beta chains from one sample sequenced in a study of blood T cell repertoires in COVID-19. TCRdb keeps only in-frame clones here, not all; method: immunoSEQ multiplex PCR. The data contain more than 150,000 clones, roughly 80% of them singletons. The sequencing sample was made of peripheral blood. All receptors derive from a man aged 50 or older who had recovered from COVID-19.

The genes are TRBV7-2 and TRBJ1-5; 8 nucleotides line up with TRBD1. Trimming cost V 2 bases and J 6 bases; bases outside gene matches: 12. Germline V gene sequence: CDR1 SGHTA, CDR2 FQGNSA. The CDR3 totals 17 residues. CDR3 bases: TGTGCCAGCAGCTTAAGGGCAGGGGGCGGTCTGATTCAGCCCCAGCATTTT. This gives the protein CASSLRAGGGLIQPQHF.

On this clone itself: At one end, the junction sequence differs from germline, possibly due to a read error. This sequence joins TRBV7-9 and TRBJ2-3, with TRBD2 matching 10 bases. The CDR3 has 17 residues. Germline assignment: CDR1 SEHNR and CDR2 FQNEAQ (reference sequence). The CDR3 spells CASSLDGGLAGADTQYF. CDR3 nucleotide sequence: TGTGCCAGTAGCTTAGACGGGGGGCTAGCGGGAGCAGATACGCAGTATTTT.

In its sample, this clone was seen once. The chain recombines TRBV12-5 with TRBJ2-1; TRBD2 is a possible D gene (6 bases). This CDR3 comprises 15 residues. CDR1 and CDR2 (germline): LGHNT, FRNRAP. Trimming left V 5 bases short and J 7 bases short, with 18 bases between. The CDR3 loop reads CASGPGTHRGNEQFF. CDR3 nucleotides: TGTGCTAGTGGTCCCGGGACCCACCGGGGGAATGAGCAGTTCTTC.

For the CDR3, the DNA is TGTGCCAGCACCCCGGGACTAGCGGGAGTACCCGGGGAGCTGTTTTTT. Translation: CASTPGLAGVPGELFF. The V call is TRBV19, the J call TRBJ2-2; 14 bases agree with TRBD2. CDR3 length equals 16 residues. J was trimmed by 6 bases and V by 9 bases; bases with no gene match: 9. The germline V gene encodes CDR1 LNHDA and CDR2 SQIVND (reference sequence).

V and J are TRBV7-2 and TRBJ2-5; a possible D gene is TRBD2 (5 bases). V lost 5 bases to trimming and J lost 7 bases, with 14 bases between them. Germline V gene data show CDR1 as SGHTA and CDR2 as FQGNSA. The CDR3 runs 13 residues. The CDR3 loop reads CASSEGHGGTQYF. CDR3 nucleotide sequence: TGTGCCAGCAGCGAGGGCCACGGTGGGACCCAGTACTTC.

The chain joins TRBV3-1 (or the pseudogene TRBV3-2) to TRBJ2-1; D unclear. Deletions cut 4 bases from V and 4 bases from J, with 2 bases between. The CDR3 sequence is 11 residues long. Germline values: CDR1 LGHDT, CDR2 YNNKEL (reference sequence). The CDR3 nucleotides are TGTGCCAGCAGCCCTTACAATGAGCAGTTCTTC. It codes for CASSPYNEQFF.

This chain links TRBV20-1 with TRBJ2-1; 9 bases fit TRBD2. J lost 5 bases, V lost 3 bases, and 5 bases had no gene match. This CDR3 spans 14 amino acids. From germline, CDR1 is DFQATT and CDR2 SNEGSKA (reference sequence). In nucleotides, the CDR3 is TGCAGTGCTAGTTTGAGACTAGCGGACAATGAGCAGTTCTTC. Translated: CSASLRLADNEQFF.

This clone has just a few counts. The gene calls are TRBV7-8 and TRBJ1-5; TRBD1 might be the D (5 bases). This CDR3 contains 13 residues. From germline, CDR1 is SGHVS and CDR2 FQNEAQ. V was clipped by 6 bases and J by 4 bases, with 10 bases between them. Written as DNA, the CDR3 is TGTGCCAGCAGTGTGGAGGGGAATCAGCCCCAGCATTTT. It specifies CASSVEGNQPQHF.

A few counts support this clone. The rearrangement uses TRBV5-4 and TRBJ1-1; possibly TRBD1 for D (5 bases). Trimming cost V 1 base and J 6 bases, with 13 bases left between them. The CDR3 is 14 residues long. Germline CDR1 SGHNT, CDR2 YYREEE (reference sequence). The CDR3 nucleotides read TGTGCCAGCAGCTTGAGGGGCCGTGACGCTGAAGCTTTCTTT. Amino acid sequence: CASSLRGRDAEAFF.

V usage is TRBV11-2 and J usage is TRBJ2-3; no firm D call. The V end lost 3 bases, the J end lost 2 bases, and 12 bases lay between the germline ends. The CDR3 length is 15 residues. Germline loops: CDR1 SGHAT, CDR2 FQNNGV. The CDR3 DNA reads as TGTGCCAGCAGCTTTCTCGATACAAACACAGATACGCAGTATTTT. Protein sequence: CASSFLDTNTDTQYF. Full variable domain (remainder filled in from reference TRBV11-2 and TRBJ2-3): EAGVAQSPRYKIIEKRQSVAFWCNPISGHATLYWYQQILGQGPKLLIQFQNNGVVDDSQLPKDRFSAERLKGVDSTLKIQPAKLEDSAVYLCASSFLDTNTDTQYFGPGTRLTVL.

This clone was seen once. The chain links TRBV6-1 to TRBJ2-5, with a weak D call TRBD1 (6 bases). The germline V gene encodes CDR1 MNHNS and CDR2 SASEGT. This CDR3 is built from 17 residues. Between the trimmed V and J ends, which lost 4 bases and 2 bases, there was a span of 20 bases. In DNA form, the CDR3 reads TGTGCCAGCAGTGTAACAGTAGGGGCAGGGGTGCAAGAGACCCAGTACTTC. Translation: CASSVTVGAGVQETQYF.

The chain links TRBV30 to TRBJ2-1, with 12 bases matching TRBD2. V was clipped by 4 bases and J by 4 bases; unmatched bases: 5. Germline V gene data show CDR1 as GTSNPN and CDR2 as SVGIG (reference sequence). CDR3 length equals 15 residues. The CDR3 nucleotides read TGTGCCTGGAAACCACTAGCGGGAGGATACAATGAGCAGTTCTTC. Its protein is CAWKPLAGGYNEQFF.

This chain uses TRBV30 with TRBJ1-5; 8 bases are a match to TRBD1. J gave up 4 bases and V 1 base, and 6 bases lay outside the gene matches. CDR1 and CDR2 (germline): GTSNPN, SVGIG (reference sequence). This CDR3 spans 15 amino acids. The chain's CDR3 is CAWSDKRTGNQPQHF. DNA of the CDR3: TGTGCCTGGAGTGACAAACGGACAGGGAATCAGCCCCAGCATTTT.

This chain connects TRBV5-4 to TRBJ2-1, with TRBD2 matching 7 bases. The CDR3 has 18 amino acids. Looked up from germline, CDR1 is SGHNT and CDR2 is YYREEE (reference sequence). The junction had 12 bases not matched to a gene; V was cut back by 3 bases and J by 0 bases. This CDR3 is CASSSGGGAGSSYNEQFF. CDR3 nucleotides: TGTGCCAGCAGCTCCGGCGGGGGAGCGGGAAGCTCCTACAATGAGCAGTTCTTC.

The rearrangement uses TRBV4-1 and TRBJ2-1; 10 bases map to TRBD2. Unmatched junction bases numbered 9, after V lost 1 base and J lost 6 bases. Germline V CDR1 and CDR2: MGHRA, YSYEKL. The CDR3 runs to 17 residues. CDR3 in DNA: TGCGCCAGCAGCCAAGGGTGGGCTAGCGGGAGTTCCAATGAGCAGTTCTTC. It specifies CASSQGWASGSSNEQFF.

This sequence joins TRBV28 and TRBJ2-5, with D possibly matching TRBD1 (8 bases). V was cut by 7 bases and J by 5 bases, with 17 bases left in between. This CDR3 contains 14 residues. Germline V gene lookup returns CDR1 MDHEN and CDR2 SYDVKM. The CDR3 DNA follows: TGTGCCAGCACCCTAACAGGGGGGGTGGAGACCCAGTACTTC. Translation gives CASTLTGGVETQYF.

J is TRBJ1-2 and V is TRBV5-1; 10 bases are a match to TRBD1. The germline V gene has CDR1 SGHRS and CDR2 YFSETQ. The CDR3 consists of 17 residues. The V segment lost 5 bases and the J segment 2 bases; nucleotides outside the gene matches: 12. CDR3 bases: TGCGCCAGCAGGATCGACAGGGGGCGCCTGAGAAACTATGGCTACACCTTC. This sequence encodes CASRIDRGRLRNYGYTF.

The chain couples TRBV6-1 to TRBJ2-4; D is perhaps TRBD2 (7 bases). V was pared by 2 bases and J by 8 bases, with 13 bases between. Germline-derived CDR1 and CDR2 are MNHNS and SASEGT. The length of the CDR3 is 14 residues. CDR3 nucleotide sequence: TGTGCCAGCAGTGAAAGGGGGGGGTGGTACATTCAGTACTTC. It translates to CASSERGGWYIQYF.

This clone occurred many times. The V gene is TRBV14, the J gene TRBJ2-1; TRBD2 matches at 12 bases. After removal of 1 base from V and 3 bases from J, the junction contained 13 bases not matched to a gene. CDR3 size: 20 residues. CDR1 SGHDN and CDR2 FVKESK come from the germline V gene. CDR3 DNA: TGTGCCAGCAGCCAAGGACTAGCGGGGGACCCGGGAGAAGTCTACAATGAGCAGTTCTTC. Its translation is CASSQGLAGDPGEVYNEQFF.

This clone was seen only a few times. This rearrangement joins TRBV7-9 to TRBJ2-7; D is uncertain. Per germline, CDR1 SEHNR and CDR2 FQNEAQ (reference sequence). V lost 5 bases and J lost 6, with 14 bases in between. The CDR3 runs to 13 residues. The chain's CDR3 is CASSRRVIGEQYF. In DNA form, the CDR3 reads TGTGCCAGCAGCAGACGGGTAATCGGCGAGCAGTACTTC.

The chain has TRBV6-6 and TRBJ2-3; TRBD1 agrees at 8 bases. The CDR3 is 16 residues long. Germline V gives CDR1 MNHNY, CDR2 SVGAGI (reference sequence). The ends lost 5 bases at V and 0 bases at J; junction bases unmatched: 7. In nucleotides, the CDR3 is TGTGCCAGCAGTATTCCAGGGGGCCAAAGCACAGATACGCAGTATTTT. Protein: CASSIPGGQSTDTQYF.

The chain links TRBV24-1 to TRBJ2-1, with 9 bases identical to TRBD1. Germline lookup yields CDR1 KGHDR and CDR2 SFDVKD. V gave up 1 base and J gave up 1 base; unmatched junction bases: 7. There are 18 residues in the CDR3. The CDR3 region is CATSDFVDRGPSYNEQFF. DNA of the CDR3: TGTGCCACCAGTGATTTCGTGGACAGGGGCCCATCCTACAATGAGCAGTTCTTC.

The V and J genes are TRBV7-2 and TRBJ1-5; D is ambiguous. Germline CDR1 reads SGHTA; CDR2 reads FQGNSA. V was cut by 5 bases and J by 0 bases, with 5 bases left in between. CDR3 length: 13 amino acids. The CDR3 is CASSPYSNQPQHF. DNA of the CDR3: TGTGCCAGCAGCCCCTATAGCAATCAGCCCCAGCATTTT.